This T cell receptor beta chain was sequenced during a study of shared clonotypes between healthy human individuals. Findings and limits, study-wide: Larger estimated richness was generally recorded for naive subsets relative to memory subsets.

Libraries were prepared by immunoSEQ multiplex PCR; TCRdb keeps only in-frame clonotypes and omits some of them. In the table there are approximately 2,000,000 clones, around 93% of which are singletons. This clone was observed a handful of times. Its antigen is not known. Germline-derived CDR1 and CDR2 are MNHEY and SMNVEV (reference sequence). The CDR3 is 13 amino acids. V lost 5 bases, J lost 4 bases, and 11 bases lay in between. Naive CD8 cells, CD45RO-negative and positively selected for CCR7, excluded terminally differentiated effector memory CD45RA+ cells. All participating donors were Caucasian adults from Nashville, Tennessee.

The sample was naive CD8+ T cells from PBMCs. This receptor was taken from a man aged 18 to 29 in good health. Some clones in this sample may be carry-over from other donors' samples. This chain connects TRBV27 to TRBJ1-1; D gene unclear. CDR3 loop: CASSIMGGTEAFF. CDR3 sequence (DNA): TGTGCCAGCAGTATTATGGGCGGCACTGAAGCTTTCTTT.